Sequencing of this TCR beta chain was carried out in a study of control samples from healthy donors and cancer patients. This clone was seen a single time. This CDR3 has 12 amino acids. The germline V and J ends were trimmed by 7 bases and 3 bases, with 10 bases remaining between them. The method was immunoSEQ multiplex PCR; TCRdb's version includes in-frame clones alone and lacks a portion of them. The sample consists of some 410,000 clones, around 90% of them appearing once. The sequencing sample was made of PBMCs. V is TRBV12-3 or TRBV12-4 and J is TRBJ2-7, with D tentatively TRBD2 (5 bases). This receptor was identified in a middle-aged man with head and neck cancer. CDR3 DNA: TGTGCCAGCAAAGTTGGAGGCTACGAGCAGTACTTC. Its protein product is CASKVGGYEQYF.